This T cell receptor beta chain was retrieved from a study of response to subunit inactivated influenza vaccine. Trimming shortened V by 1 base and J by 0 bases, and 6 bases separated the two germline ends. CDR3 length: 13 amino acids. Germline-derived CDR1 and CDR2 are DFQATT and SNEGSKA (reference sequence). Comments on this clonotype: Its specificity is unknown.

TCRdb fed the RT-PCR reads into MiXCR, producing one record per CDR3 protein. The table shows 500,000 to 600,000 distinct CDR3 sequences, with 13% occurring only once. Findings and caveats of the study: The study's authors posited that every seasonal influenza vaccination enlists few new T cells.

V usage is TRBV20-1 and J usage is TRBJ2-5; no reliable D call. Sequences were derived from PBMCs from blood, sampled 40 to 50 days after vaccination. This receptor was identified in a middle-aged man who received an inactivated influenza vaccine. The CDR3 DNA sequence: TGCAGTGCTAGAGCGCTTTACCAAGAGACCCAGTACTTC. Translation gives CSARALYQETQYF.